This T cell receptor beta chain is drawn from a study of T-cell memory formation after mild COVID-19. Looking at the study overall: TCR clusters were mostly donor specific.

Constant-segment primers were used for 5'RACE, and the resulting TCR alpha and TCR beta cDNA libraries carried sample barcodes and UMIs. TCRdb itself ran the 5' RACE reads through MiXCR, one entry per CDR3 protein. The table has approximately 580,000 distinct CDR3 sequences, 20% seen once. The CDR3 is made up of 11 amino acids. Per germline, CDR1 MNHEY and CDR2 SVGEGT. V lost 6 bases and J lost 12; bases outside the gene matches: 6. The clonotype was recovered from an adult woman who had mild COVID-19 (a few samples of this study predate the infection). Cell type and time point are not known. Source material: PBMCs or a T cell subset sorted from them (not recorded which). The chain uses TRBV6-2 or TRBV6-3 and TRBJ2-7, with 9 bases matching TRBD2. Here the CDR3 DNA reads TGTGCCAGCAGGAAAGCGGGAGGTCTGTACTTC. Encoded protein: CASRKAGGLYF.